This record concerns one T cell receptor (beta chain) sequence. These data are taken from a study of blood T cell repertoires in COVID-19. On the study more broadly: COVID-19 samples collected from the United States, Italy and Spain covered acute and convalescent phases. The analysed material was cDNA or gDNA that came from T cells, B-cell-depleted T cells, or PBMCs.

This CDR3 spans 12 amino acids. V dropped 3 bases and J dropped 1 base, with 3 bases sitting between them. As handled by the study authors: Scientists estimated how many nucleated cells there were by amplifying reference gene primers. Repertoires were generated with immunoSEQ multiplex PCR, while TCRdb's copy carries only in-frame clones and drops some. Clonal size and the V and J genes are those of that table, whereas D and trimming came from the DNA. The repertoire holds some 20,000 clones, less than 90% seen once, with 15% to 20% in the top ten. The sample taken for sequencing was peripheral blood. The chain joins TRBV12-3 or TRBV12-4 to TRBJ1-1; D uncertain. This clonotype originated in a human donor with acute or convalescent COVID-19. The donor label of this sample is uncertain. CDR3 in DNA: TGTGCCAGCAGTTTCCGGAACACTGAAGCTTTCTTT. Translated, it gives CASSFRNTEAFF.